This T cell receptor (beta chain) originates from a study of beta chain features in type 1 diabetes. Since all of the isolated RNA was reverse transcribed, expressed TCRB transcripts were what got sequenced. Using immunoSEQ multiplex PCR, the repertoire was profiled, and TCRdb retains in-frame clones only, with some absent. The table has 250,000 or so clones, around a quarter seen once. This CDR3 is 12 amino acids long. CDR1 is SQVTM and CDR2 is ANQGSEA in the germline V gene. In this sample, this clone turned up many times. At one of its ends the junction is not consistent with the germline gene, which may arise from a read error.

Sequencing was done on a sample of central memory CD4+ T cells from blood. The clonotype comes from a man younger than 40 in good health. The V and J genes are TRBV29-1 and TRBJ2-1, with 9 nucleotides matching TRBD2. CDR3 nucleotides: TGCAGCGTTGACGGGGCCGGGACTAGCTCGGTCTTC. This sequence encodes CSVDGAGTSSVF.